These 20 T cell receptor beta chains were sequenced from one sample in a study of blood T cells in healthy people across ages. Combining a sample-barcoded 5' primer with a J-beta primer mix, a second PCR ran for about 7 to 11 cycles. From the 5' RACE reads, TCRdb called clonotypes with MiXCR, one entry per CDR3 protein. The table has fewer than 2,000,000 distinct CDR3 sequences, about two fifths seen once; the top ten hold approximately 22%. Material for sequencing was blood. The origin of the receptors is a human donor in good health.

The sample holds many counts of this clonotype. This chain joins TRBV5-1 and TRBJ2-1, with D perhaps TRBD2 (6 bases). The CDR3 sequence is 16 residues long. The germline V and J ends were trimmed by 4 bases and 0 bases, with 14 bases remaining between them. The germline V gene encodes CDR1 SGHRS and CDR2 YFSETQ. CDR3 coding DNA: TGCGCCAGCAGCCGCATGGGAGCGGGCTCCTACAATGAGCAGTTCTTC. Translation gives CASSRMGAGSYNEQFF.

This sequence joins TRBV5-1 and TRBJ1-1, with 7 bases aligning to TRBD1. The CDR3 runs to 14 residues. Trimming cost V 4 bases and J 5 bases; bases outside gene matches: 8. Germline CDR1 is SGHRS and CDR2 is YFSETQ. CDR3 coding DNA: TGCGCCAGCAGCCCCTGGGCAGGGGGAACTGAAGCTTTCTTT. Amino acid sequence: CASSPWAGGTEAFF.

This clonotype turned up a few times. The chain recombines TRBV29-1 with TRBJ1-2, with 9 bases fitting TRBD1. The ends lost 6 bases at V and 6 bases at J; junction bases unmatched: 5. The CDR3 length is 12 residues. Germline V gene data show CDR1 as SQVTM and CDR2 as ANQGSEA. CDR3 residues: CSVPDRGNGYTF. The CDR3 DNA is TGCAGCGTCCCCGACAGGGGGAATGGCTACACCTTC.

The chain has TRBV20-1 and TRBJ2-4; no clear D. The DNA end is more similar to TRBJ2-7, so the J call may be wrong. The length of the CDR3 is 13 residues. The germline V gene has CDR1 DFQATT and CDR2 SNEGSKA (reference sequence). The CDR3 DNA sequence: TGCAGTGCCTCTCAGGCGGCCATCTACGAGCAGTACTTC. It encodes CSASQAAIYEQYF.

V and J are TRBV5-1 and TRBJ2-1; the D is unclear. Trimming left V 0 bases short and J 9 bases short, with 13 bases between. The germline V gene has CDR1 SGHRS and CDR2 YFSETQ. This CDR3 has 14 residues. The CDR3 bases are TGCGCCAGCAGCTTGGGGGCAGAAGGTGGTGAGCAGTTCTTC. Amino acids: CASSLGAEGGEQFF.

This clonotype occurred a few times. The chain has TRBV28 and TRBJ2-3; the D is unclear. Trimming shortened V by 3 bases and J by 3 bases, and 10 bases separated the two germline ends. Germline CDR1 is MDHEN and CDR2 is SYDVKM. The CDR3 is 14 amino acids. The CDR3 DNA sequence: TGTGCCAGCAGTTTGAGTCAGGAAACAGATACGCAGTATTTT. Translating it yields CASSLSQETDTQYF. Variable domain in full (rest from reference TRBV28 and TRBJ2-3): DVKVTQSSRYLVKRTGEKVFLECVQDMDHENMFWYRQDPGLGLRLIYFSYDVKMKEKGDIPEGYSVSREKKERFSLILESASTNQTSMYLCASSLSQETDTQYFGPGTRLTVL.

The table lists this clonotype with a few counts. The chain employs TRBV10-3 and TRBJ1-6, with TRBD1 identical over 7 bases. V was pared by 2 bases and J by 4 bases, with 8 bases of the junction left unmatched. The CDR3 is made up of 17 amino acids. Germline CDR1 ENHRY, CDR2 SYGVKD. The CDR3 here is CAISEGIQGSYNSPLHF. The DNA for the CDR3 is TGTGCCATCAGTGAGGGAATACAGGGGTCGTATAATTCACCCCTCCACTTT.

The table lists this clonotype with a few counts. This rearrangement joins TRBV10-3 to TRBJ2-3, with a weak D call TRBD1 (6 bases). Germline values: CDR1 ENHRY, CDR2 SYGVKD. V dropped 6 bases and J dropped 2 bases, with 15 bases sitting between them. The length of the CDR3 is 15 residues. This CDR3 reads CAIRDDRLNTDTQYF. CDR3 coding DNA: TGTGCCATCAGGGACGACAGGCTAAACACAGATACGCAGTATTTT.

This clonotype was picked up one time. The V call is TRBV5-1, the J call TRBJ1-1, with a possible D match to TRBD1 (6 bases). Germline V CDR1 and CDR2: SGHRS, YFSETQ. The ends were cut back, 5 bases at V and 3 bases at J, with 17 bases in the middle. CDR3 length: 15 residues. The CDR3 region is CASRRSQGWDTEAFF. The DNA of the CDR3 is TGCGCCAGCAGAAGGTCGCAGGGGTGGGACACTGAAGCTTTCTTT.

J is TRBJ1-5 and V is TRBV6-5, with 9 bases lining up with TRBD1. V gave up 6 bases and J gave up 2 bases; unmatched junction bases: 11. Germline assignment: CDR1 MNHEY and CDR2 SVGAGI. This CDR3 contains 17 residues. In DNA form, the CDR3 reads TGTGCCAGCAGCCATAGATCGGACAGGGGAGGCAATCAGCCCCAGCATTTT. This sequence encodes CASSHRSDRGGNQPQHF.

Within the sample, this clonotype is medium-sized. The CDR3: CASNEESNQPQHF. The CDR3 nucleotides are TGTGCCAGTAATGAGGAGAGCAATCAGCCCCAGCATTTT. V usage is TRBV28 and J usage is TRBJ1-5; D remains ambiguous. Germline V CDR1 and CDR2: MDHEN, SYDVKM. The V and J ends lost 9 bases and 1 base respectively, with 10 bases between them. The CDR3 is 13 amino acids.

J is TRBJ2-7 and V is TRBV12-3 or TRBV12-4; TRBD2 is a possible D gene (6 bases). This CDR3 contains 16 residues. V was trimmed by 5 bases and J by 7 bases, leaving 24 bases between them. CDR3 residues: CASSHYGGDRGMEQYF. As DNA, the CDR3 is TGTGCCAGCAGTCATTACGGGGGAGATCGAGGAATGGAGCAGTACTTC.

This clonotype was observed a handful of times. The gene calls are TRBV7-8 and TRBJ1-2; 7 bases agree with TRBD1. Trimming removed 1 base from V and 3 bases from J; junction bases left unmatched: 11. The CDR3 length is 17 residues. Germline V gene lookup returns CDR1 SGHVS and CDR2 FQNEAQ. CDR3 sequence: CASSLVGQPRGYYGYTF. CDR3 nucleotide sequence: TGTGCCAGCAGCTTAGTGGGACAGCCTAGGGGGTACTATGGCTACACCTTC.

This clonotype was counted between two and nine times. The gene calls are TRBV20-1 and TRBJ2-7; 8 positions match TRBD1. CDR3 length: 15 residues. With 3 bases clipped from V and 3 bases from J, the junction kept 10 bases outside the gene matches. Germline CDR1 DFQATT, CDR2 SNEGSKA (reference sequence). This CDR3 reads CSARTGTGFFYEQYF. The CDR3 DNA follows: TGCAGTGCTAGGACCGGGACAGGCTTTTTCTACGAGCAGTACTTC.

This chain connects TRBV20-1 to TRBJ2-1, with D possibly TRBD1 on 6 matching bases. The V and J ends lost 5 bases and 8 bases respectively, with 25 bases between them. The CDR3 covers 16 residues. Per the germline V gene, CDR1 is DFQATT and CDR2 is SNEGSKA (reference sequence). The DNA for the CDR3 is TGCAGTGCTGAAACCCAGGGGCTTGTGGGAGAAGATGAGCAGTTCTTC. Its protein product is CSAETQGLVGEDEQFF.

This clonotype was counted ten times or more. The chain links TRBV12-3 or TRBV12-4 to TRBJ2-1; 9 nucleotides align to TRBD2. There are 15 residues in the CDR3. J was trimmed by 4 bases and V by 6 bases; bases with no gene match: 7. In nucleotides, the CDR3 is TGTGCCAGCAGCCCGGCTAGCGGGGTTTACAATGAGCAGTTCTTC. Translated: CASSPASGVYNEQFF.

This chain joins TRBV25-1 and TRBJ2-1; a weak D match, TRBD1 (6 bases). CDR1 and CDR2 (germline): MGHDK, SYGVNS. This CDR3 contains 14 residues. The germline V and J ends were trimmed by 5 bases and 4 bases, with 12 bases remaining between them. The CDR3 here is CASSRQDLYNEQFF. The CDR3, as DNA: TGTGCCAGCAGTCGACAGGACCTTTACAATGAGCAGTTCTTC.

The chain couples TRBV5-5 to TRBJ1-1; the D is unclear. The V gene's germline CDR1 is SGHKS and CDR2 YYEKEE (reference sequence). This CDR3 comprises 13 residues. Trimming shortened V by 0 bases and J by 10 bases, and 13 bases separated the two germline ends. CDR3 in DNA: TGTGCCAGCAGCTTGGAGGACCAATTGTTAGCTTTCTTT. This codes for CASSLEDQLLAFF. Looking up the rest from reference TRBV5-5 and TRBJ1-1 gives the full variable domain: DAGVTQSPTHLIKTRGQQVTLRCSPISGHKSVSWYQQVLGQGPQFIFQYYEKEERGRGNFPDRFSARQFPNYSSELNVNALLLGDSALYLCASSLEDQLLAFFGQGTRLTVV.

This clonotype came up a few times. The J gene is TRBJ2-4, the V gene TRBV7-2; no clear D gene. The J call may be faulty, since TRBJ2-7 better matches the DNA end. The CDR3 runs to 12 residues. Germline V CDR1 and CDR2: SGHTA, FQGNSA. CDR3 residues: CASRQDAPEQYF. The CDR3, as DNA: TGTGCCAGCAGACAAGATGCTCCCGAGCAGTACTTC.

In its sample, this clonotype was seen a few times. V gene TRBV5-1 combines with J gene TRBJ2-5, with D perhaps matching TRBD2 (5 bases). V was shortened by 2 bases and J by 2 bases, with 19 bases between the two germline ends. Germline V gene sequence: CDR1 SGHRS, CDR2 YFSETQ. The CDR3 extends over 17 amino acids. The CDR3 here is CASSFGVLAGIQETQYF. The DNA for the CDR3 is TGCGCCAGCAGCTTTGGTGTTCTAGCTGGCATACAAGAGACCCAGTACTTC. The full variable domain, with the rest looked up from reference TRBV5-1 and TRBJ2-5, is KAGVTQTPRYLIKTRGQQVTLSCSPISGHRSVSWYQQTPGQGLQFLFEYFSETQRNKGNFPGRFSGRQFSNSRSEMNVSTLELGDSALYLCASSFGVLAGIQETQYFGPGTRLLVL.